The 2 T cell receptor beta chains below come from one sample, sequenced in a study of T cells in Graves' hyperthyroidism and ophthalmopathy. It was RNA transcripts that yielded the amplified TCR beta CDR3 regions. The HTBI primer set drove a first-round RT-PCR of the TCR CDR3. TCRdb redid the calling of the multiplex PCR reads with MiXCR, one entry per CDR3 protein. The sample has 250,000 to 300,000 distinct CDR3 sequences, approximately 14% seen once. Specimen: blood. These receptor sequences come from a middle-aged woman with Graves' hyperthyroidism that later progressed to Graves' ophthalmopathy.

This clonotype appeared many times. The V and J genes are TRBV5-1 and TRBJ2-1; D ambiguous. The ends were cut back, 0 bases at V and 5 bases at J, with 6 bases in the middle. Germline V gene data show CDR1 as SGHRS and CDR2 as YFSETQ. The CDR3 contains 13 residues. In DNA form, the CDR3 reads TGCGCCAGCAGCTTGGGAGCAGACAATGAGCAGTTCTTC. This gives the protein CASSLGADNEQFF. Full variable domain (missing parts from reference TRBV5-1 and TRBJ2-1): KAGVTQTPRYLIKTRGQQVTLSCSPISGHRSVSWYQQTPGQGLQFLFEYFSETQRNKGNFPGRFSGRQFSNSRSEMNVSTLELGDSALYLCASSLGADNEQFFGPGTRLTVL.

Ten or more counts support this clonotype. The chain links TRBV18 to TRBJ2-2; 12 bases fit TRBD2. The trim removed 8 bases at V and 6 bases at J, leaving 7 bases unmatched. Germline lookup yields CDR1 KGHSH and CDR2 LQKENI. The CDR3 contains 15 residues. The CDR3 is CASARLAGEPGELFF. As DNA, the CDR3 is TGTGCCAGCGCCAGACTAGCGGGAGAGCCCGGGGAGCTGTTTTTT.